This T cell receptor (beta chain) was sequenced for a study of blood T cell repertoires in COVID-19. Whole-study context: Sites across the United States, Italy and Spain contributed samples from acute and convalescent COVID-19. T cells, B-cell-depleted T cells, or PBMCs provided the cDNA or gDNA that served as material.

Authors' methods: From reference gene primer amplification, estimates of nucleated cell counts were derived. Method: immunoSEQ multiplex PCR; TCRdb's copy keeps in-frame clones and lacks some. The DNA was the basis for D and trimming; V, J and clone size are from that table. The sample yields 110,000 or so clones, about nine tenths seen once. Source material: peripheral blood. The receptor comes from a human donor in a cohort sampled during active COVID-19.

The DNA of the CDR3 is TGTGCCAGCAGCTTCGGGGGGTCTGGGGCCAACGTCCTGACTTTC. Translating it yields CASSFGGSGANVLTF. The chain employs TRBV7-2 and TRBJ2-6; 7 nucleotides match TRBD2. There are 15 residues in the CDR3. Germline-derived CDR1 and CDR2 are SGHTA and FQGNSA. Unmatched junction bases numbered 0, after V lost 3 bases and J lost 1 base. The full variable domain, completed using reference TRBV7-2 and TRBJ2-6, is GAGVSQSPSNKVTEKGKDVELRCDPISGHTALYWYRQSLGQGLEFLIYFQGNSAPDKSGLPSDRFSAERTGGSVSTLTIQRTQQEDSAVYLCASSFGGSGANVLTFGAGSRLTVL.